This T cell receptor (beta chain) was found in a study of blood T cell repertoires in COVID-19. The overall study: PBMCs, B-cell-depleted T cells, or T cells were the source of the cDNA or gDNA that made up the material.

As processed by the authors: Reference gene primer amplification in the assay estimated nucleated cell counts. TCRdb's copy holds only in-frame clones and misses some; the assay was immunoSEQ multiplex PCR. V and J calls and clone size are given by that table; D and trimming were obtained from the DNA. The repertoire includes some 180,000 clones, 65% to 90% of them detected once, and around 5.2% sits in the top ten. Trimming took off 5 bases at V and 9 bases at J, with 17 bases between the two ends. The CDR3 contains 14 residues. Germline CDR1 LGHNA, CDR2 YSLEER. Participants, roughly 18 to 89 years old, spanned around 26 US areas. Allocation to cohorts depended on clinical history reported by the participants.

The rearrangement joins TRBV4-3 to TRBJ2-1; D is ambiguous. This sequence was found in a woman in her sixties with acute COVID-19. Sample: PBMCs or T cells enriched from blood (not recorded which). The CDR3 here is CASSSLGSGGEQFF. The CDR3 DNA reads TGCGCCAGCAGCTCTTTAGGCTCCGGCGGTGAGCAGTTCTTC.